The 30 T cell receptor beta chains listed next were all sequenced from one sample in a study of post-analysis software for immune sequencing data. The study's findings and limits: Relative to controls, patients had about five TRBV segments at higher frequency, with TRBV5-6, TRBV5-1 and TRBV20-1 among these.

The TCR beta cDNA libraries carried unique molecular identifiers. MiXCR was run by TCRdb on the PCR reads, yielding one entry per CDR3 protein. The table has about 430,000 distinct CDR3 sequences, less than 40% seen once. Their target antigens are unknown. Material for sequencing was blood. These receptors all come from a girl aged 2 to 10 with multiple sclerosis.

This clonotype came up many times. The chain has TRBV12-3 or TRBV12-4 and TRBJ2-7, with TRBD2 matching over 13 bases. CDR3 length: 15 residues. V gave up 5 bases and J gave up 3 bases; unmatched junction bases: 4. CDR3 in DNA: TGTGCCAGCAGTCTGGGACTAGCGGGGCTCTACGAGCAGTACTTC. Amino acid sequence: CASSLGLAGLYEQYF.

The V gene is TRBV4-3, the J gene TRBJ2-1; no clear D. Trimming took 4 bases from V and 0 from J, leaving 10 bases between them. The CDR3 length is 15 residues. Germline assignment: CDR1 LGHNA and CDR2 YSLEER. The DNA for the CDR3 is TGCGCCAGCAGCCCCAGTCCGGGCTCCTACAATGAGCAGTTCTTC. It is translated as CASSPSPGSYNEQFF.

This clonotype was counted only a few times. In DNA form, the CDR3 reads TGTGCCAGCAGTGCGGTGAGACAGGTTAAAGCTAACTATGGCTACACCTTC. Encoded protein: CASSAVRQVKANYGYTF. This chain links TRBV27 with TRBJ1-2; possibly TRBD1 for D (6 bases). Deletions cut 5 bases from V and 0 bases from J, with 19 bases between. There are 17 residues in the CDR3. Looked up from germline, CDR1 is MNHEY and CDR2 is SMNVEV (reference sequence).

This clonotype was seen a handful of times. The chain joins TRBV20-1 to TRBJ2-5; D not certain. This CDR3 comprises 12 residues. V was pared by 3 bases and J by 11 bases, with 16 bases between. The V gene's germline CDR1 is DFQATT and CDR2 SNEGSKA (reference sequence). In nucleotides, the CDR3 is TGCAGTGCTAGTCAGGCGGATCCCAAGCAGTACTTC. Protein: CSASQADPKQYF.

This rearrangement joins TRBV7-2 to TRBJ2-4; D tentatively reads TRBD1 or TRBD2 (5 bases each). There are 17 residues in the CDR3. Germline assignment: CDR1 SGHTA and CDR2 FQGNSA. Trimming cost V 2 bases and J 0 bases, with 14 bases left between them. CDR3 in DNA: TGTGCCAGCAGCTTAAATCGGGGCGGATTAGCCAAAAACATTCAGTACTTC. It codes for CASSLNRGGLAKNIQYF.

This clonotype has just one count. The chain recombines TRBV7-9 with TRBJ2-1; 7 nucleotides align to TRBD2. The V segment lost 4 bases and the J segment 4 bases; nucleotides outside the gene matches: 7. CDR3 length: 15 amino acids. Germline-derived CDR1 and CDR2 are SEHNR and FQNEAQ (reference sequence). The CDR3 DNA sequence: TGTGCCAGCAGCTCGAGGACTAGGCCATACAATGAGCAGTTCTTC. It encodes CASSSRTRPYNEQFF.

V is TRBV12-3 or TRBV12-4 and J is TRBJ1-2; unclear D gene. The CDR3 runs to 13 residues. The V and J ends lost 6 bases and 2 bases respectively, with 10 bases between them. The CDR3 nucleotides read TGTGCCAGCAGCCCCTCGGGGAACTATGGCTACACCTTC. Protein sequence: CASSPSGNYGYTF.

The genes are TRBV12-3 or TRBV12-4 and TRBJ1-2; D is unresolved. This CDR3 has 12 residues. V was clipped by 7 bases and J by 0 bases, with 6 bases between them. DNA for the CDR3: TGTGCCAGCAAGAGAGCTAACTATGGCTACACCTTC. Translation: CASKRANYGYTF.

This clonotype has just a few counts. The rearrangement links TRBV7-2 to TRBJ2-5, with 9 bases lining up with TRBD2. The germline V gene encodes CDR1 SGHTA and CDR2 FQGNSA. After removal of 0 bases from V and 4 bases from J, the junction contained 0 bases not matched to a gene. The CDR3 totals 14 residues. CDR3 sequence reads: CASSLASGRETQYF. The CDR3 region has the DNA TGTGCCAGCAGCTTAGCTAGCGGGAGAGAGACCCAGTACTTC.

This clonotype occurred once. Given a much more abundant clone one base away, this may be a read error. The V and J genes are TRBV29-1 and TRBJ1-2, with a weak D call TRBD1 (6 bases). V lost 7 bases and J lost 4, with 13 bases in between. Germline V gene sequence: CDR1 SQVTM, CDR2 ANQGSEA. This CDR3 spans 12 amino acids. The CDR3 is CSGSQGPYGYTF. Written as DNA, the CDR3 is TGCAGCGGTTCACAGGGTCCCTATGGCTACACCTTC.

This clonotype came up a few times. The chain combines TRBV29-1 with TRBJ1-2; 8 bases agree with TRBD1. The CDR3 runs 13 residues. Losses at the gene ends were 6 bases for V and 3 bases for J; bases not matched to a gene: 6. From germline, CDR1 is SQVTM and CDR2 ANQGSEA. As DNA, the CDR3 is TGCAGCGTCGAGACAGGGGCCTACTATGGCTACACCTTC. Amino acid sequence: CSVETGAYYGYTF.

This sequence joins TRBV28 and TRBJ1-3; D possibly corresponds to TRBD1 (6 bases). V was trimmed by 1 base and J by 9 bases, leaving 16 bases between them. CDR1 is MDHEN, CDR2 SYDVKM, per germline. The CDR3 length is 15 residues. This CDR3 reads CASSLLQGPVTTIYF. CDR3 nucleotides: TGTGCCAGCAGTTTATTGCAGGGGCCGGTCACCACCATATATTTT. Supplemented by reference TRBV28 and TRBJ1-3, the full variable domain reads DVKVTQSSRYLVKRTGEKVFLECVQDMDHENMFWYRQDPGLGLRLIYFSYDVKMKEKGDIPEGYSVSREKKERFSLILESASTNQTSMYLCASSLLQGPVTTIYFGEGSWLTVV.

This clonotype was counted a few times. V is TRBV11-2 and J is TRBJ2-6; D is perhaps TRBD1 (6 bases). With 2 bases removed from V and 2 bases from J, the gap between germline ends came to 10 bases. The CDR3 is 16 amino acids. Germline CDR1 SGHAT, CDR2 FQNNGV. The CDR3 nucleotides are TGTGCCAGCAGCTTAACAGGGACCCCTGGGGCCAACGTCCTGACTTTC. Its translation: CASSLTGTPGANVLTF.

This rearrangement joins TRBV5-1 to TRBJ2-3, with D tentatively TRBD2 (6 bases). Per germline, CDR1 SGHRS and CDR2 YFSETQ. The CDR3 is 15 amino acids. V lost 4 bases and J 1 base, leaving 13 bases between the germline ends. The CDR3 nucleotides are TGCGCCAGCAGCCCGACGGGGGAACGCACAGATACGCAGTATTTT. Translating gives CASSPTGERTDTQYF.

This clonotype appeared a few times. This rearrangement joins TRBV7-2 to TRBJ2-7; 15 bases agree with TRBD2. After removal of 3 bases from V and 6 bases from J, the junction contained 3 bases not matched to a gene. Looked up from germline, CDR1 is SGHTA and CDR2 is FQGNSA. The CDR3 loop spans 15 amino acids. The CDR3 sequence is CASSFRTSGRAEQYF. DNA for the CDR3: TGTGCCAGCAGCTTCCGGACTAGCGGGAGGGCCGAGCAGTACTTC.

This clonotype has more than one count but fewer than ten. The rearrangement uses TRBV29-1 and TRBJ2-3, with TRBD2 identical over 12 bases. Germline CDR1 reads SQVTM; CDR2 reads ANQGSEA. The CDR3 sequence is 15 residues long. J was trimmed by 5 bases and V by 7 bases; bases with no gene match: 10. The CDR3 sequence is CSAVGSSGRVDTQYF. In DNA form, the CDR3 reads TGCAGCGCTGTAGGGTCTAGCGGGAGGGTAGATACGCAGTATTTT.

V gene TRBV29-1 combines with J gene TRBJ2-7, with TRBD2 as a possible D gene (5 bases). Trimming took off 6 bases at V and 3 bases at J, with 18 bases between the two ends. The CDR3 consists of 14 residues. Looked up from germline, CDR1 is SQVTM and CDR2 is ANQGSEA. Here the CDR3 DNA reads TGCAGCGTGGACCCCGGATTTGAGGGCTACGAGCAGTACTTC. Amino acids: CSVDPGFEGYEQYF.

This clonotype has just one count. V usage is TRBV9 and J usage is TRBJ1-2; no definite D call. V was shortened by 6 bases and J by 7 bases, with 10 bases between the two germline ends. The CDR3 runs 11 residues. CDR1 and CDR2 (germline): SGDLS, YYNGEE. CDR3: CASTSLGGYTF. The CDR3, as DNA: TGTGCCAGCACCTCGTTGGGTGGCTACACCTTC.

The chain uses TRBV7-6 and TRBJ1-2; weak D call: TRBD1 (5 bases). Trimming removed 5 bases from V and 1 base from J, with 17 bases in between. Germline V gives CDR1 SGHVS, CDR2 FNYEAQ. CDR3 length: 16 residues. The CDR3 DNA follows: TGTGCCAGCAGCCCAGCGGGGGGACCTCTTAACTATGGCTACACCTTC. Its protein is CASSPAGGPLNYGYTF. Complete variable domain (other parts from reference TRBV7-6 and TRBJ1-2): GAGVSQSPRYKVTKRGQDVALRCDPISGHVSLYWYRQALGQGPEFLTYFNYEAQQDKSGLPNDRFSAERPEGSISTLTIQRTEQRDSAMYRCASSPAGGPLNYGYTFGSGTRLTVV.

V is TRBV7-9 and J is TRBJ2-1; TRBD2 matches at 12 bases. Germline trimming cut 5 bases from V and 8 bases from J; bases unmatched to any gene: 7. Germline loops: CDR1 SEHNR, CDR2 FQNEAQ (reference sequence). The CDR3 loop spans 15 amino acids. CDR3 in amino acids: CASSPRLAGVDEQFF. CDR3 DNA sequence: TGTGCCAGCAGCCCTCGACTAGCGGGAGTCGATGAGCAGTTCTTC.

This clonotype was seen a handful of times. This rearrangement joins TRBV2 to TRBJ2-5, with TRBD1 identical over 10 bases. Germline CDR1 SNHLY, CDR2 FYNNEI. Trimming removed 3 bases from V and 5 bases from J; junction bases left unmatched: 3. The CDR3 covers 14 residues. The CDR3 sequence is CASSEDRGSETQYF. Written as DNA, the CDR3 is TGTGCCAGCAGTGAGGACAGGGGGAGTGAGACCCAGTACTTC.

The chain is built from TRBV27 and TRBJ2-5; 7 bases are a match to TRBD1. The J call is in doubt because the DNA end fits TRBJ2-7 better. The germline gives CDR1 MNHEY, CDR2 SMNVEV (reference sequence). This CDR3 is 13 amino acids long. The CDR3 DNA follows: TGTGCCAGCAGCTGGGACAGAAATTACGAGCAGTACTTC. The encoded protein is CASSWDRNYEQYF.

CDR3 residues: CASCLQGNTEAFF. CDR3 nucleotides: TGTGCCAGCTGTCTCCAAGGAAACACTGAAGCTTTCTTT. This rearrangement joins TRBV12-3 or TRBV12-4 to TRBJ1-1; D gene ambiguous. The V end lost 8 bases, the J end lost 2 bases, and 12 bases lay between the germline ends. The CDR3 spans 13 residues.

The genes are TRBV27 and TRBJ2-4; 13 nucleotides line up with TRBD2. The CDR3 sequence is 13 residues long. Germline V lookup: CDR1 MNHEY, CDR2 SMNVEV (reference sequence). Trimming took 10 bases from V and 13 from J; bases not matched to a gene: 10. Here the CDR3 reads CATRRLAGGEQYF. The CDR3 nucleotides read TGTGCCACCCGAAGACTAGCGGGAGGTGAGCAGTACTTC.

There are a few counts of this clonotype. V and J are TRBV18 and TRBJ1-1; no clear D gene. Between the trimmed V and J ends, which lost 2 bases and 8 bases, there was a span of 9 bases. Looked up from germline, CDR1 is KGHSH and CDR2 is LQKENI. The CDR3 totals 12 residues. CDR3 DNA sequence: TGTGCCAGCTCACCATTAACGGGAGAAGCTTTCTTT. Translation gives CASSPLTGEAFF.

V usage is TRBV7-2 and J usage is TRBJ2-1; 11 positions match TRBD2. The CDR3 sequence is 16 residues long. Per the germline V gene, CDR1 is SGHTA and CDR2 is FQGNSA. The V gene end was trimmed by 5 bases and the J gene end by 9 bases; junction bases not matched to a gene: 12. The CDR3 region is CASSQFTSGRFAEQFF. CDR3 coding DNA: TGTGCCAGCAGCCAATTCACTAGCGGGAGATTTGCTGAGCAGTTCTTC. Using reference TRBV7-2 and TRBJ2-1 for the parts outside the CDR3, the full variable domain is GAGVSQSPSNKVTEKGKDVELRCDPISGHTALYWYRQSLGQGLEFLIYFQGNSAPDKSGLPSDRFSAERTGGSVSTLTIQRTQQEDSAVYLCASSQFTSGRFAEQFFGPGTRLTVL.

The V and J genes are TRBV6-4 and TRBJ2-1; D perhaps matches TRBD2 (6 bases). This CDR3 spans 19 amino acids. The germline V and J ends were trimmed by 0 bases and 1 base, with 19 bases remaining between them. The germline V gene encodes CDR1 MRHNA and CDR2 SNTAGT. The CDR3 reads CASSDSGPSGEVSYNEQFF. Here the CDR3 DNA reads TGTGCCAGCAGTGACTCGGGCCCGTCGGGGGAGGTATCCTACAATGAGCAGTTCTTC.

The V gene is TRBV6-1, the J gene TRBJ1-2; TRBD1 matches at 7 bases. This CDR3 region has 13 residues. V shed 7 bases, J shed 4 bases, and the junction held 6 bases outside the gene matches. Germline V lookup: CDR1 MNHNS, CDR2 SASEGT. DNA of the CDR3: TGTGCCAGCATCATGGGACAGCTCTATGGCTACACCTTC. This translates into CASIMGQLYGYTF.

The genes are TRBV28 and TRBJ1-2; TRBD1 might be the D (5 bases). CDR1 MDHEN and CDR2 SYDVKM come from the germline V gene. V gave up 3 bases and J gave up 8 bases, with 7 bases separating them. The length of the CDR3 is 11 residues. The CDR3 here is CASSFEGGYTF. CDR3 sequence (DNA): TGTGCCAGCAGTTTTGAGGGGGGCTACACCTTC.

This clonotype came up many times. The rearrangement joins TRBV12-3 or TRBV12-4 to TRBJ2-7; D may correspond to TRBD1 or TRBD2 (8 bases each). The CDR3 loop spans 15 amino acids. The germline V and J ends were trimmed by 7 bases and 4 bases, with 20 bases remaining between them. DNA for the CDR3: TGTGCCAGCACCGACGCAGGGGGCGGGAGGTACGAGCAGTACTTC. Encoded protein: CASTDAGGGRYEQYF.